This TCR beta chain originates from a study of T cell changes during pregnancy in multiple sclerosis (dated by TCRdb to the late 2010s). For the study in its entirety: The study examined how the T cell repertoire changed over the course of pregnancy in women with multiple sclerosis.

The library was generated by the immunoSEQ multiplex PCR assay. Entries here come from immuneACCESS through TCRdb and include only in-frame sequences with V and J called. Some clones fail to appear in such tables; in the studies checked, an unresolved V gene covers under half of the shortfall, and the cause of the remainder is unknown. This sample has over 45,000 clones in its table, and 92% of those were observed once. Less than 0.65% of the sample is in the top ten clones. The germline V gene specifies SGHTS as CDR1 and YDEGEE as CDR2. V loses 0 bases of germline sequence and J loses 0 bases, and the interval between the two ends is 7 bases. From the cysteine through the phenylalanine, the CDR3 covers 14 amino acids. Of the read, only the CDR3 DNA is kept; its 42 bases are in frame from base 1. As for this clone: It has no known antigen specificity. No much larger clone exists at a distance of one base, and base qualities are not known.

This clonotype was sampled from a female donor with multiple sclerosis, enrolled in a pregnancy study. The sequence links TRBV5-8 to TRBJ2-7, with the D gene not clear enough to name. The source material was CD4+ T cells from peripheral blood mononuclear cells, sampled after pregnancy. CDR3 reads: CASSLVFLSYEQYF. The DNA reads TGTGCCAGCAGCTTGGTTTTTCTCTCCTACGAGCAGTACTTC.